This TCR beta chain originates from a study of naive and memory T cell subsets. Trimming shortened V by 3 bases and J by 0 bases, and 16 bases separated the two germline ends. The CDR3 is 17 residues long. Germline V gives CDR1 SEHNR, CDR2 FQNEAQ (reference sequence). Broader study findings: In CD4 and CD8 cells, diversity dropped from naive through EMRA. A few larger clonotypes appeared in naive repertoires, especially CD8, possibly memory cells re-expressing CD45RA.

An equimolar mix of two oligonucleotides served as the beta constant-region primer for TRBC1 and TRBC2. Ligated cDNA was amplified by four rounds of PCR with nested alpha and beta constant-region primers and SP2. Using its own MiXCR run on the UMI-ligation and nested PCR reads, TCRdb lists one record per CDR3 protein. Of 140,000 to 150,000 distinct CDR3 sequences in the sample, roughly 22% were seen once. A note on this clonotype: Its specificity is not known.

The chain recombines TRBV7-9 with TRBJ2-3; D call uncertain. This receptor was taken from a human donor in good health. The sample taken for sequencing was naive CD4+ T cells from blood. This CDR3 is CASSFGQRELSTDTQYF. The CDR3 bases are TGTGCCAGCAGCTTTGGTCAACGAGAACTTAGCACAGATACGCAGTATTTT.